The rows below give T cell receptor beta chains drawn from one sample of a study of T cells after somatic rescue of genetic block. Profiling relied on immunoSEQ multiplex PCR, and the TCRdb table lists in-frame clones only, not all of them. The sample has some 67,000 clones; about 90% are singletons. The sequenced sample was peripheral blood mononuclear cells (PBMCs). These receptors were obtained from a man aged 40-55 years. The CDR3 runs from the conserved cysteine through the conserved F or W. The D gene is left open where the match is weak. The listing skips clone size in some rows; elsewhere it reads once, few, many or a size class.

d_call clone_size j_call v_call cdr3_aa cdr3_nt
TRBD1 - TRBJ2-1 TRBV18 CASSPIQGAYNEQFF TGTGCCAGCTCACCAATACAGGGGGCCTACAATGAGCAGTTCTTC
- - TRBJ2-5 TRBV6-6 CASSITRFETQYF TGTGCCAGCAGTATAACTAGGTTTGAGACCCAGTACTTC
TRBD2 - TRBJ2-1 TRBV4-1 CASSQGWASGTYNEQFF TGCGCCAGCAGCCAAGGGTGGGCTAGCGGTACCTACAATGAGCAGTTCTTC
- - TRBJ2-3 TRBV19 CASSIVTWDKGRDTQYF TGTGCCAGTAGTATAGTTACCTGGGACAAAGGCCGGGATACGCAGTATTTT
- - TRBJ1-1 TRBV7-2 CASSFGRGNTEAFF TGTGCCAGCAGCTTCGGCAGGGGAAACACTGAAGCTTTCTTT
- - TRBJ1-2 TRBV15 CATSGLQDAANYGYTF TGTGCCACCAGCGGGTTACAGGATGCGGCTAACTATGGCTACACCTTC
- - TRBJ1-1 TRBV7-9 CASSLGPGARGTEAFF TGTGCCAGCAGCTTAGGTCCGGGCGCGAGAGGGACTGAAGCTTTCTTT
- - TRBJ1-1 TRBV5-6 CASSLLGFTVNLEAFF TGTGCCAGCAGCTTGCTTGGGTTCACGGTAAACTTGGAAGCTTTCTTT
TRBD2 - TRBJ2-3 TRBV5-1 CASSLGGLAGTDTQYF TGCGCCAGCAGCTTGGGGGGACTAGCGGGAACAGATACGCAGTATTTT
TRBD2 few TRBJ2-3 TRBV10-3 CAISGLAGGLDTQYF TGTGCCATCAGCGGACTAGCGGGAGGGCTGGATACGCAGTATTTT
- - TRBJ1-2 TRBV28 CASSLVSGYGYTF TGTGCCAGCAGTTTAGTCTCAGGCTATGGCTACACCTTC
TRBD1 - TRBJ1-2 TRBV6-4 CASPAGDRAHYGYTF TGTGCCAGCCCAGCGGGGGACAGGGCTCACTATGGCTACACCTTC
- - TRBJ2-3 TRBV14 CASSQGGGSTDTQYF TGTGCCAGCAGCCAAGGAGGGGGGAGCACAGATACGCAGTATTTT
- - TRBJ2-1 TRBV11-2 CASSLGGSWYNEQFF TGTGCCAGCAGCTTAGGGGGATCCTGGTACAATGAGCAGTTCTTC
- large TRBJ1-6 TRBV27 CASSGTASSYNSPLHF TGTGCCAGCAGTGGTACAGCGAGCTCCTATAATTCACCCCTCCACTTT
- - TRBJ1-3 TRBV18 CASSPRDGAGNTIYF TGTGCCAGCTCACCACGGGACGGAGCTGGAAACACCATATATTTT
TRBD2 once TRBJ2-1 TRBV10-3 CAIRPGLDPDEQFF TGTGCCATCAGGCCGGGACTAGACCCTGATGAGCAGTTCTTC
TRBD2 - TRBJ2-7 TRBV6-1 CASSVNGGVYEQYF TGTGCCAGCAGTGTTAACGGGGGGGTCTACGAGCAGTACTTC
- - TRBJ2-7 TRBV27 CASSSSSWYEQYF TGTGCCAGCAGTTCCTCCAGCTGGTACGAGCAGTACTTC
- once TRBJ1-3 TRBV7-2 CASSYGPGGGNTIYF TGTGCCAGCAGCTACGGCCCGGGGGGTGGAAACACCATATATTTT
TRBD2 - TRBJ2-7 TRBV7-2 CASSLSGGLAGREQYF TGTGCCAGCAGCTTATCGGGGGGTCTAGCGGGAAGGGAGCAGTACTTC
- - TRBJ2-3 TRBV18 CASSPTGTPQGMDTQYF TGTGCCAGCTCACCTACCGGGACACCCCAGGGTATGGATACGCAGTATTTT
TRBD1 - TRBJ1-1 TRBV6-5 CASSYSTGQPEAFF TGTGCCAGCAGTTACTCGACGGGACAGCCTGAAGCTTTCTTT
TRBD2 - TRBJ2-4 TRBV7-9 CASSPRRERTKNIQYF TGTGCCAGCAGCCCGAGGCGGGAGAGGACCAAAAACATTCAGTACTTC
TRBD1 - TRBJ2-7 TRBV18 CASSPRGTGSEQYF TGTGCCAGCTCACCACGTGGGACAGGGAGCGAGCAGTACTTC
- - TRBJ1-4 TRBV27 CASSLTAAEGEKLFF TGTGCCAGCAGTTTAACCGCGGCAGAGGGTGAAAAACTGTTTTTT
- - TRBJ1-1 TRBV23-1 CASSQPTRQKMNTEAFF TGCGCCAGCAGTCAACCTACCCGACAGAAAATGAACACTGAAGCTTTCTTT
- - TRBJ2-2 TRBV27 CASSALGRTTGELFF TGTGCCAGCAGTGCCTTGGGCAGAACCACCGGGGAGCTGTTTTTT
TRBD1 - TRBJ2-7 TRBV14 CASSHRPDRDHEQYF TGTGCCAGCAGCCATCGCCCGGACAGGGACCACGAGCAGTACTTC
TRBD2 - TRBJ2-3 TRBV4-1 CASSQDHPPGGRGVTDTQYF TGCGCCAGCAGCCAAGATCACCCCCCGGGGGGGCGCGGGGTGACAGATACGCAGTATTTT
TRBD1 - TRBJ2-1 TRBV6-1 CASSEAIETGWNEQFF TGTGCCAGCAGTGAAGCAATTGAGACAGGGTGGAATGAGCAGTTCTTC
TRBD1 - TRBJ2-5 TRBV4-2 CASSQGTGQGETQYF TGTGCCAGCAGCCAAGGCACCGGACAGGGAGAGACCCAGTACTTC
- - TRBJ2-7 TRBV28 CASSSAQENYEQYF TGTGCCAGCAGCTCCGCACAGGAAAATTACGAGCAGTACTTC
- - TRBJ2-3 TRBV9 CASSPDPGVGAPSTDTQYF TGTGCCAGCAGCCCGGACCCTGGGGTAGGGGCACCTAGCACAGATACGCAGTATTTT
TRBD1 - TRBJ1-2 TRBV27 CASGTGGHYGYTF TGTGCCTCCGGGACAGGGGGCCACTATGGCTACACCTTC
TRBD1 - TRBJ2-1 TRBV28 CASSVGQGLEQFF TGTGCCAGCAGCGTGGGACAGGGTTTGGAGCAGTTCTTC
- - TRBJ2-7 TRBV4-1 CASSPDTQGYEQYF TGCGCCAGCAGCCCCGACACACAGGGCTACGAGCAGTACTTC
TRBD2 - TRBJ2-7 TRBV2 CASSERRGDYEQYF TGTGCCAGCAGTGAACGCCGGGGGGACTACGAGCAGTACTTC
TRBD1 - TRBJ1-5 TRBV18 CASSPLATGGEQPQHF TGTGCCAGCTCACCACTAGCGACAGGGGGCGAGCAGCCCCAGCATTTT
- - TRBJ2-1 TRBV5-1 CASSSRPGTKYNEQFF TGCGCCAGCAGCTCACGTCCCGGGACCAAATACAATGAGCAGTTCTTC
- - TRBJ2-5 TRBV28 CASSGDGETQYF TGTGCCAGCAGTGGGGACGGGGAGACCCAGTACTTC
TRBD2 - TRBJ2-3 TRBV6-6 CASSPRSSGGTDTQYF TGTGCCAGCAGTCCACGTTCTAGCGGGGGCACAGATACGCAGTATTTT
- - TRBJ2-7 TRBV5-1 CASSVVSVREFDEQYF TGCGCCAGCAGCGTCGTAAGCGTTAGGGAATTTGACGAGCAGTACTTC
TRBD2 - TRBJ2-7 TRBV4-2 CASSQETSGRHEQYF TGTGCCAGCAGCCAAGAGACTAGCGGGAGACACGAGCAGTACTTC
- few TRBJ2-5 TRBV5-1 CASSPPGIQETQYF TGCGCCAGCAGCCCTCCGGGGATCCAAGAGACCCAGTACTTC
- - TRBJ2-5 TRBV19 CASSFQGKETQYF TGTGCCAGTAGTTTCCAGGGTAAGGAGACCCAGTACTTC
- - TRBJ2-7 TRBV2 CASSRQVVQKSAYEQYF TGTGCCAGCAGTCGACAGGTTGTACAGAAGTCAGCGTACGAGCAGTACTTC
TRBD1 - TRBJ1-2 TRBV5-6 CASRTGTGGPFYGYTF TGTGCCAGCAGAACCGGGACAGGGGGCCCTTTCTATGGCTACACCTTC
- - TRBJ2-5 TRBV9 CASIPGRQETQYF TGTGCCAGCATTCCCGGGCGCCAAGAGACCCAGTACTTC
- - TRBJ1-4 TRBV7-9 CASSLNGPGEKLFF TGTGCCAGCAGCTTAAATGGTCCGGGCGAAAAACTGTTTTTT
TRBD2 - TRBJ2-5 TRBV27 CASSTLLAGRETQYF TGTGCCAGCAGCACCTTACTAGCGGGAAGGGAGACCCAGTACTTC
- once TRBJ2-1 TRBV4-3 CASSQDRVGQGRYNEQFF TGCGCCAGCAGCCAAGATAGAGTGGGTCAGGGGCGTTACAATGAGCAGTTCTTC
- - TRBJ2-3 TRBV5-1 CASSPGTSTDTQYF TGCGCCAGCAGCCCGGGGACTAGCACAGATACGCAGTATTTT
- - TRBJ2-5 TRBV5-6 CASSFLIGETQYF TGTGCCAGCAGCTTCCTGATCGGGGAGACCCAGTACTTC
TRBD1 - TRBJ2-6 TRBV18 CASSLLGQAPANVLTF TGTGCCAGCTCACTTCTGGGACAGGCACCAGCCAACGTCCTGACTTTC